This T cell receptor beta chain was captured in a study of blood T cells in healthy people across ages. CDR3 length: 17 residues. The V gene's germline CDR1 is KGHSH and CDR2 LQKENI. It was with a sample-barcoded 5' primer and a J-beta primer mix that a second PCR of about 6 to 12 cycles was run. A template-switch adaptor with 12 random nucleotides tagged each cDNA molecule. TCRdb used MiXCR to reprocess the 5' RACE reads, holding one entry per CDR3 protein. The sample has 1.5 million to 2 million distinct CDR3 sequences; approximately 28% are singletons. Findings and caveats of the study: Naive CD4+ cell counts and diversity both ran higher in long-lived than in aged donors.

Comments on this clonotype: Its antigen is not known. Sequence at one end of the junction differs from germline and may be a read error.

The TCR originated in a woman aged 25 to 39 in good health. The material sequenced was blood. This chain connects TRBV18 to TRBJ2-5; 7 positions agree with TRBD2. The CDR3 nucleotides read TGTGCCAGCTCACCGGGAGGGAGAAGCGGCCTTCAAGAGGCCCAGTACTTC. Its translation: CASSPGGRSGLQEAQYF.